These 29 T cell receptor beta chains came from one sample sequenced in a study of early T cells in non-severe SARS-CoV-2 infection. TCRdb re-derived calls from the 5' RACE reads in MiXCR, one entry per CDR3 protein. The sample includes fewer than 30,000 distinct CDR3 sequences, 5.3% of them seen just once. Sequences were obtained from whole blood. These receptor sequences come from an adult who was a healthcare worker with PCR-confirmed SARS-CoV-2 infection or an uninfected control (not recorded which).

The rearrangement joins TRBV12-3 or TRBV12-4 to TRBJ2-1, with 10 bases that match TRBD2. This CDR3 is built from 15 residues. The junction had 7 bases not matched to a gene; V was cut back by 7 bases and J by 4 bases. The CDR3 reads CASTPSGGEYNEQFF. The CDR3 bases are TGTGCCAGCACTCCAAGCGGGGGGGAATACAATGAGCAGTTCTTC.

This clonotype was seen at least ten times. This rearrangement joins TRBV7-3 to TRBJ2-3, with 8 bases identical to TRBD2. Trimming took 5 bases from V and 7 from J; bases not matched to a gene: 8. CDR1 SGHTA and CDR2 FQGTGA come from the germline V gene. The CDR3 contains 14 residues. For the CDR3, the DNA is TGTGCCAGCAGCCCGGGAAGCGGGAGTTATACGCAGTATTTT. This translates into CASSPGSGSYTQYF.

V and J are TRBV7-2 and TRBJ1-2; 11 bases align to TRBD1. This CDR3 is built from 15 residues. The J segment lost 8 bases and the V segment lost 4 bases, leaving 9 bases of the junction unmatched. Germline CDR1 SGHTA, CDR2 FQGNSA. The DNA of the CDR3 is TGTGCCAGCAGCTCTCGGGACAGGGGGAATAAGGGCTACACCTTC. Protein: CASSSRDRGNKGYTF.

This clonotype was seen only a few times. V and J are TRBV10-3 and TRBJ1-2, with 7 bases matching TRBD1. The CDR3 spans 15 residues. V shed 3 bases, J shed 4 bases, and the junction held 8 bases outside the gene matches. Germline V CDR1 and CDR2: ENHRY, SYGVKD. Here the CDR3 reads CAISEFEGQTYGYTF. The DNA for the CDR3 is TGTGCCATCAGTGAATTTGAGGGACAGACCTATGGCTACACCTTC.

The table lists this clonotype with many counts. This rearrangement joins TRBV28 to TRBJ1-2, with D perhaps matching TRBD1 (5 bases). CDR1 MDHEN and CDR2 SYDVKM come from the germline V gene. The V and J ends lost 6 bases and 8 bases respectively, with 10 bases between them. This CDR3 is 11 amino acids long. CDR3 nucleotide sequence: TGTGCCAGCAGGCGCCAGGGAGGCTACACCTTC. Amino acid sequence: CASRRQGGYTF.

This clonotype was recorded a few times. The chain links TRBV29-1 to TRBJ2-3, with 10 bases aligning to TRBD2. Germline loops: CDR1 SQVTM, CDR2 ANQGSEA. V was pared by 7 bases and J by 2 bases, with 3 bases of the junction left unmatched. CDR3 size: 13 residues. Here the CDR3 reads CSALAGDTDTQYF. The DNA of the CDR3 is TGCAGCGCCCTAGCGGGAGACACAGATACGCAGTATTTT.

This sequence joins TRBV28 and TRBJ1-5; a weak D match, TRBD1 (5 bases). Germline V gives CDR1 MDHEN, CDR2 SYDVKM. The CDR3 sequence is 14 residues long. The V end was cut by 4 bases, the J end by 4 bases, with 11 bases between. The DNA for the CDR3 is TGTGCCAGCAGTTATTTCGGGGGAAATCAGCCCCAGCATTTT. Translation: CASSYFGGNQPQHF.

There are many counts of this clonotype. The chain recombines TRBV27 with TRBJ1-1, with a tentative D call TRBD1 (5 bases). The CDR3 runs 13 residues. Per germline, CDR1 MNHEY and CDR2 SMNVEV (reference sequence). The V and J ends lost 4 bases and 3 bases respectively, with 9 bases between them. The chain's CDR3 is CASSSREYTEAFF. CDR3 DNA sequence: TGTGCCAGCAGTTCCAGGGAGTACACTGAAGCTTTCTTT.

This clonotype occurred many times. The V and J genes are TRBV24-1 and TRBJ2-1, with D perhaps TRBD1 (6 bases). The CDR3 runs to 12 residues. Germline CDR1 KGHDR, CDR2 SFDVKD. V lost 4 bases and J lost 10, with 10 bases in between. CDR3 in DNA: TGTGCCACCAGTGAAGGGGGTGTAGAGCAGTTCTTC. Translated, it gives CATSEGGVEQFF.

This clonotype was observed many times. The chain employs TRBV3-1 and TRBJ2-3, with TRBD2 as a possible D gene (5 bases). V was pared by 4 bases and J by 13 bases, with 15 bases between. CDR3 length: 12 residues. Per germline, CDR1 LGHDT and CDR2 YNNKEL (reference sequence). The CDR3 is CASSRRGREKYF. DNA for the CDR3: TGTGCCAGCAGCCGCCGTGGACGGGAAAAGTATTTT.

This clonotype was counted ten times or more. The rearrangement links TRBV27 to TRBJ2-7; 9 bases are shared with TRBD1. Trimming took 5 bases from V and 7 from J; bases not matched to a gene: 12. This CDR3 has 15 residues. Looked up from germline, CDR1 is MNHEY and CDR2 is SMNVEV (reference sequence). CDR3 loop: CASSDRDRVSLEQYF. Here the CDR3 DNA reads TGTGCCAGCAGTGACCGGGACAGGGTATCGTTGGAGCAGTACTTC.

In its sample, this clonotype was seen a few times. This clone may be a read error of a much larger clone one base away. The CDR3 is CVSSRDDTRETQYF. The CDR3 DNA reads as TGTGTCAGCAGTCGGGACGACACCCGAGAGACCCAGTACTTC. The V gene is TRBV6-5, the J gene TRBJ2-5; D is possibly TRBD1 or TRBD2 (5 bases each). Germline values: CDR1 MNHEY, CDR2 SVGAGI. The CDR3 is 14 amino acids.

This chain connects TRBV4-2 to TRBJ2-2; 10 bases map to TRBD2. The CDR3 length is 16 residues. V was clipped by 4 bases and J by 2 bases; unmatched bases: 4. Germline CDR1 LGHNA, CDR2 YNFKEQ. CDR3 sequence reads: CASSPIAGGNTGELFF. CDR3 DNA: TGTGCCAGCAGCCCAATAGCGGGAGGAAACACCGGGGAGCTGTTTTTT.

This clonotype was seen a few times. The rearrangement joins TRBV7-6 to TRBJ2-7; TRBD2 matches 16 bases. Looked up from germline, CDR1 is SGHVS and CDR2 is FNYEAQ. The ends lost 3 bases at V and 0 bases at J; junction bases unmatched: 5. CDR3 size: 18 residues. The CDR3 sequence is CASSLGLAGGQASYEQYF. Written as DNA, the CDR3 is TGTGCCAGCAGCTTGGGACTAGCGGGAGGGCAGGCCTCCTACGAGCAGTACTTC.

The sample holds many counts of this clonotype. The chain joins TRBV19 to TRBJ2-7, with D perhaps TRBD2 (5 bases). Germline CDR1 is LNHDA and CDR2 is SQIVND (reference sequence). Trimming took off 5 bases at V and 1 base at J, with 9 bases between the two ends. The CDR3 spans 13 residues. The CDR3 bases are TGTGCCAGTAGTGCGGGCCGTTCCTACGAGCAGTACTTC. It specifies CASSAGRSYEQYF.

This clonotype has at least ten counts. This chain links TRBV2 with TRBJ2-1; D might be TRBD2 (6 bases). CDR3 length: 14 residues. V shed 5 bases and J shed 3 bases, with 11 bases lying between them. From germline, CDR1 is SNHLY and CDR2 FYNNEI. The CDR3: CASSFRGNYNEQFF. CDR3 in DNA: TGTGCCAGCAGTTTCCGGGGGAACTACAATGAGCAGTTCTTC.

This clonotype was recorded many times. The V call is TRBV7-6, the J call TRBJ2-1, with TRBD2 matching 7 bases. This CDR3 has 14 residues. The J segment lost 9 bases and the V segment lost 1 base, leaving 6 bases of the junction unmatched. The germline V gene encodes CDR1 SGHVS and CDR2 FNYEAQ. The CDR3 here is CASSLDQREGEQFF. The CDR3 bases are TGTGCCAGCAGCTTAGACCAGCGGGAAGGTGAGCAGTTCTTC.

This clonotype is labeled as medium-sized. CDR3 in DNA: TGTGCCAGCAGGACGGGACCAGAAGCTTTCTTT. As protein: CASRTGPEAFF. The rearrangement links TRBV25-1 to TRBJ1-1, with a weak D call TRBD1 (5 bases). The length of the CDR3 is 11 residues. Trimming cost V 6 bases and J 8 bases, with 10 bases left between them. CDR1 MGHDK and CDR2 SYGVNS come from the germline V gene.

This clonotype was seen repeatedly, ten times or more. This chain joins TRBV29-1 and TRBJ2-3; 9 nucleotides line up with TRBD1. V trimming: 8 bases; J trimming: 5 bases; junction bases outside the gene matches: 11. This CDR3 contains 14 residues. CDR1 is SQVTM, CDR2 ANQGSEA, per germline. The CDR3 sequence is CSLAGQGTGDTQYF. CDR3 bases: TGCAGCCTAGCCGGACAGGGGACCGGAGATACGCAGTATTTT.

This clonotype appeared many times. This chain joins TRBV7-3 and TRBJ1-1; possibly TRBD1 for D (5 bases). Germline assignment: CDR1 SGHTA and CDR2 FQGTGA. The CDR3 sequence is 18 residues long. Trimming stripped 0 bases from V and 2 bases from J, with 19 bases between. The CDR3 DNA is TGTGCCAGCAGCTTAACGGGCCGTCCACAGGCTTACAACACTGAAGCTTTCTTT. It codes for CASSLTGRPQAYNTEAFF.

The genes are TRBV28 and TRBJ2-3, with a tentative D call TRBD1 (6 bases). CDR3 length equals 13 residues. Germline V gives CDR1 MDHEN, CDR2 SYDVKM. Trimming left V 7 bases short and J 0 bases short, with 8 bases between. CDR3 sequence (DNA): TGTGCCAGCATCCAGGGGAGCACAGATACGCAGTATTTT. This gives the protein CASIQGSTDTQYF.

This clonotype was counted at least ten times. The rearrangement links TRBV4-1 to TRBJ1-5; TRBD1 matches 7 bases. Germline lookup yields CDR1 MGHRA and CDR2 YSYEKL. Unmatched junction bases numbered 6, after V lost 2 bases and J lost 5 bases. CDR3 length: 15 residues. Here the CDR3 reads CASSQSNRGHQPQHF. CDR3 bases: TGCGCCAGCAGCCAATCCAACAGGGGACATCAGCCCCAGCATTTT.

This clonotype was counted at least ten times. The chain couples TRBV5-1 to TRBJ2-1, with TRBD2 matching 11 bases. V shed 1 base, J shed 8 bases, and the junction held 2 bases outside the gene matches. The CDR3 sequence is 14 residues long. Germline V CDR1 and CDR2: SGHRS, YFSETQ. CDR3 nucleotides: TGCGCCAGCAGCTTGATGGGACTAGCGGATGAGCAGTTCTTC. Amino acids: CASSLMGLADEQFF.

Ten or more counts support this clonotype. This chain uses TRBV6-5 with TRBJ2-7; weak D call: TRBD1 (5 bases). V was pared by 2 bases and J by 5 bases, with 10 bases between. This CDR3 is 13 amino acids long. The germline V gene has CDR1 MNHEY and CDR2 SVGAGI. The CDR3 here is CASSYGRADEQYF. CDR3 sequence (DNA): TGTGCCAGCAGTTACGGCAGGGCGGACGAGCAGTACTTC.

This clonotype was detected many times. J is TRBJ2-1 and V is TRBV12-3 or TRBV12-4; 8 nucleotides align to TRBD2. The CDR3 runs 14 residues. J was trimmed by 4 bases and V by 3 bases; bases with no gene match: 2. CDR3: CASSLGLDYNEQFF. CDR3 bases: TGTGCCAGCAGTTTGGGACTAGATTACAATGAGCAGTTCTTC.

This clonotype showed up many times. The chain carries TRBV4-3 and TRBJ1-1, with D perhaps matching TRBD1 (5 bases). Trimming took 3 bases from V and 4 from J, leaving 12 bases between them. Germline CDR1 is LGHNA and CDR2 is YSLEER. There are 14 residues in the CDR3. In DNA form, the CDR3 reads TGCGCCAGCAGCCATCCAGGGTCGAGCACTGAAGCTTTCTTT. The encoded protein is CASSHPGSSTEAFF.

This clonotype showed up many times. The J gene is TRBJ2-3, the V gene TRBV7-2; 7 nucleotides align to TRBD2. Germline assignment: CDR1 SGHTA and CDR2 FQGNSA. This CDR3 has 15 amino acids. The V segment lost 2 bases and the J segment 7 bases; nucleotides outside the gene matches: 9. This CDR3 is CASSLMRIAGNTQYF. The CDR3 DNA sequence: TGTGCCAGCAGCTTAATGCGAATAGCGGGTAATACGCAGTATTTT.

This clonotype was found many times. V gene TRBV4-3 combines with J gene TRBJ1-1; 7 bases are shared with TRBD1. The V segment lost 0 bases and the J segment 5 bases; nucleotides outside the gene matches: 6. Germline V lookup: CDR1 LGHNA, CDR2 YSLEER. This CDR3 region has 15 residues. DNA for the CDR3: TGCGCCAGCAGCCAAGAGACAGGGAGGGCGACTGAAGCTTTCTTT. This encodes CASSQETGRATEAFF.

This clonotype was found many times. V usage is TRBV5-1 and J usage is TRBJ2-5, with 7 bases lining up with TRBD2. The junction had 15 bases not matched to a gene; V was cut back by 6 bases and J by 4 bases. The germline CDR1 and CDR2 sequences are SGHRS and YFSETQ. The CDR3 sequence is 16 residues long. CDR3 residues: CASTQAKAGVPETQYF. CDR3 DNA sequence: TGCGCCAGCACCCAGGCCAAGGCGGGAGTACCAGAGACCCAGTACTTC.